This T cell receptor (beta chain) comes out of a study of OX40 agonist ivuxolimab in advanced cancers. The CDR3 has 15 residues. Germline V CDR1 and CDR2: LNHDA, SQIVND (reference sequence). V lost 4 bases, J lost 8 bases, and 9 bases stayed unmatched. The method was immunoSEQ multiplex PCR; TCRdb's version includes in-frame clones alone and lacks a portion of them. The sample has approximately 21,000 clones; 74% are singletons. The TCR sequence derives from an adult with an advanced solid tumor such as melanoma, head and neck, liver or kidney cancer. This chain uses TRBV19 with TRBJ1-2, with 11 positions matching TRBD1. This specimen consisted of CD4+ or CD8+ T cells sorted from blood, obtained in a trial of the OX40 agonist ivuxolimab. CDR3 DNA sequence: TGTGCCAGTAGTAACCGGGACAGGGGGTTTGAAGGCTACACCTTC. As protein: CASSNRDRGFEGYTF. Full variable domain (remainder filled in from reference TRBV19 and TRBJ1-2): DGGITQSPKYLFRKEGQNVTLSCEQNLNHDAMYWYRQDPGQGLRLIYYSQIVNDFQKGDIAEGYSVSREKKESFPLTVTSAQKNPTAFYLCASSNRDRGFEGYTFGSGTRLTVV.